What follows is one T cell receptor (beta chain) and its context. This sample was included in a study of T-cell reconstitution after alpha-beta-depleted transplantation in children. The TCRbeta library incorporated unique molecular identifiers. Each CDR3 protein gets one entry after TCRdb re-called the PCR reads with MiXCR. The sample holds 300,000 to 400,000 distinct CDR3 sequences, roughly 13% seen once. Germline V lookup: CDR1 WSHSY, CDR2 SAAADI. There are 13 residues in the CDR3. Deletions cut 6 bases from V and 1 base from J, with 9 bases between. The sequence was obtained from a human donor who donated a stem cell graft to a child with Fanconi anemia. Sequences were derived from PBMCs, sampled from the stem cell graft. The chain carries TRBV10-2 and TRBJ1-1, with a weak D call TRBD1 (5 bases). CDR3 in DNA: TGCGCCAGCAGGATGACAGCGAACACTGAAGCTTTCTTT. This translates into CASRMTANTEAFF.